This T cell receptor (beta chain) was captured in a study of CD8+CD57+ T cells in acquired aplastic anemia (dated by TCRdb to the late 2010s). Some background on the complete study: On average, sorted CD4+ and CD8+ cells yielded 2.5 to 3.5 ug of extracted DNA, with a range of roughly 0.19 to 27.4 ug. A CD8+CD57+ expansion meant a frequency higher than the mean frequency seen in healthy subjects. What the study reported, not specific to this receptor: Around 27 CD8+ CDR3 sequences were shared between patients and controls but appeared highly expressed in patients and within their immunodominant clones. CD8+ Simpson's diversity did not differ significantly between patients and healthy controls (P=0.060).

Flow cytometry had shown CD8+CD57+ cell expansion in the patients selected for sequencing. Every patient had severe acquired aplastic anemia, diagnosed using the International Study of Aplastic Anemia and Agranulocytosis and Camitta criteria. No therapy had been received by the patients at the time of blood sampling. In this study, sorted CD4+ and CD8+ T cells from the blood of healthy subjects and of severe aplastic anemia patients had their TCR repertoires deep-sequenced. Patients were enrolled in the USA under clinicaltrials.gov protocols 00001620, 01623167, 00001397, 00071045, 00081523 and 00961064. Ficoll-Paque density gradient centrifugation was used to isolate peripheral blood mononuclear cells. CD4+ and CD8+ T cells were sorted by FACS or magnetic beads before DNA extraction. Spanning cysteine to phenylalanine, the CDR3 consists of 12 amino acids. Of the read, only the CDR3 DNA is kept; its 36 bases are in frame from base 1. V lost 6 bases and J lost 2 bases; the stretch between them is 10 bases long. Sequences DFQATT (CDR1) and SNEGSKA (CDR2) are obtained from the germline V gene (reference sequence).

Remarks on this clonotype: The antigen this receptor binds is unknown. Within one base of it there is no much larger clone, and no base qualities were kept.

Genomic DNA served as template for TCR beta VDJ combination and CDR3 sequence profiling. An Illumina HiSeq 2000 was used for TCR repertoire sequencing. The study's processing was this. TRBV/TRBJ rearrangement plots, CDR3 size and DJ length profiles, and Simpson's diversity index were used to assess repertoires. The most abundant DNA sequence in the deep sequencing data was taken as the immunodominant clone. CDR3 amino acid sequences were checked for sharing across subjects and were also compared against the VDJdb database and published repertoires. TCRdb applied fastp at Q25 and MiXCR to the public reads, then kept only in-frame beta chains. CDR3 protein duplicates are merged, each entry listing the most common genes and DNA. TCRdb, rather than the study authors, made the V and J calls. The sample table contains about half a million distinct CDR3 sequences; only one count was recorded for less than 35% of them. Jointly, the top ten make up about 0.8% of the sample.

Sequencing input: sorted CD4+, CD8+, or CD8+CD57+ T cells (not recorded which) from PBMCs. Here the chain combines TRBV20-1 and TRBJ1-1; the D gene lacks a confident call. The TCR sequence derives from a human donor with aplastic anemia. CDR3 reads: CSAPTENTEAFF. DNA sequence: TGCAGTGCCCCGACGGAAAACACTGAAGCTTTCTTT.